The 7 T cell receptor beta chains given below trace back to one sample, sequenced in a study of graft-versus-host responses after intestinal transplantation. Generated by immunoSEQ multiplex PCR, the TCRdb table keeps only in-frame clones and is missing some. The sample includes more than 95,000 clones, 80% to 95% of them seen just once. Their antigens are not known. Material: unstimulated CD8+ T cells sorted from spleen or lymph node cells, obtained before intestinal transplant. The receptors stem from a human donor who received an intestinal transplant.

The chain carries TRBV11-2 and TRBJ1-2; TRBD1 matches 10 bases. The CDR3 covers 15 residues. The germline V gene has CDR1 SGHAT and CDR2 FQNNGV. The V segment lost 4 bases and the J segment 3 bases; nucleotides outside the gene matches: 5. CDR3 DNA: TGTGCCAGCAGCTCCCGGGACAGGGGTGACTATGGCTACACCTTC. Translating gives CASSSRDRGDYGYTF.

The V call is TRBV2, the J call TRBJ1-5, with D tentatively TRBD1 (6 bases). From germline, CDR1 is SNHLY and CDR2 FYNNEI. V was clipped by 4 bases and J by 2 bases, with 12 bases between them. This CDR3 has 15 residues. The CDR3 is CASSVAGGGNQPQHF. CDR3 nucleotides: TGTGCCAGCAGTGTGGCGGGGGGCGGCAATCAGCCCCAGCATTTT.

The chain employs TRBV7-2 and TRBJ1-1, with 8 bases that match TRBD1. CDR1 and CDR2 from the germline V gene are SGHTA and FQGNSA. J lost 0 bases, V lost 1 base, and 4 bases had no gene match. The CDR3 runs 16 residues. Here the CDR3 reads CASSLGQQGVNTEAFF. For the CDR3, the DNA is TGTGCCAGCAGCTTAGGCCAACAGGGGGTGAACACTGAAGCTTTCTTT.

The rearrangement joins TRBV13 to TRBJ1-1, with D uncertain. The germline gives CDR1 PRHDT, CDR2 FYEKMQ (reference sequence). CDR3 length equals 13 residues. V lost 5 bases and J lost 1, with 8 bases in between. The chain's CDR3 is CASSPYKNTEAFF. For the CDR3, the DNA is TGTGCCAGCAGCCCCTACAAGAACACTGAAGCTTTCTTT.

J is TRBJ1-4 and V is TRBV6-5; D gene uncertain. Looked up from germline, CDR1 is MNHEY and CDR2 is SVGAGI. The CDR3 is made up of 13 amino acids. V lost 7 bases, J lost 2 bases, and 8 bases lay in between. The CDR3 region is CASKFRTNEKLFF. As DNA, the CDR3 is TGTGCCAGCAAATTCAGGACTAATGAAAAACTGTTTTTT.

The CDR3 coding sequence is TGTGCCAGCAGCTTGGAACAGTCGAACACTGAAGCTTTCTTT. Encoded protein: CASSLEQSNTEAFF. The chain employs TRBV5-4 and TRBJ1-1; D is unresolved. The CDR3 contains 14 residues. In germline, CDR1 is SGHNT, CDR2 YYREEE (reference sequence). The germline V and J ends were trimmed by 0 bases and 1 base, with 7 bases remaining between them.

The rearrangement joins TRBV6-1 to TRBJ2-1; maybe TRBD1 (5 bases). Germline lookup yields CDR1 MNHNS and CDR2 SASEGT. The length of the CDR3 is 14 residues. The V end was cut by 3 bases, the J end by 3 bases, with 9 bases between. CDR3 in amino acids: CASSERQGYNEQFF. The CDR3 coding sequence is TGTGCCAGCAGTGAGAGGCAGGGCTACAATGAGCAGTTCTTC.